This T cell receptor (beta chain) was captured by sequencing in a study of blood T cell repertoires in COVID-19. Study in general: There were acute and convalescent COVID-19 samples, and they came from the United States, Italy and Spain. PBMCs, B-cell-depleted T cells, or T cells were the source of the cDNA or gDNA that made up the material.

CDR1 is GTSNPN and CDR2 is SVGIG in the germline V gene (reference sequence). V lost 4 bases to trimming and J lost 5 bases; unmatched junction nucleotides: 8. The CDR3 has 15 residues. Profiled with immunoSEQ multiplex PCR; TCRdb holds only in-frame clones, not every one. Here the sample spans about 29,000 clones, 75% to 90% being singletons. This receptor was taken from an elderly woman with COVID-19, enrolled during active disease. J is TRBJ1-2 and V is TRBV30, with 12 positions matching TRBD1. Material: peripheral blood. CDR3 coding DNA: TGTGCCTGGACTCCACGGGGACAGGGGGCTTATGGCTACACCTTC. Translating gives CAWTPRGQGAYGYTF.